This T cell receptor beta chain originates from a study of T cells in Graves' hyperthyroidism and ophthalmopathy. The TCR beta CDR3 regions underwent amplification using RNA transcripts as the source. HTBI primers were employed in a first-round RT-PCR of the TCR CDR3. From the multiplex PCR reads, TCRdb called clonotypes with MiXCR, one entry per CDR3 protein. The sample lists hundreds of thousands of distinct CDR3 sequences, approximately 14% seen once, with about 3.9% in the top ten. This clonotype appeared many times. Specimen: blood. This clonotype was obtained from a woman between 40 and 55 years old with Graves' ophthalmopathy.

This CDR3 is CASSLSGTASGYTF. The CDR3 DNA follows: TGTGCCAGCAGTTTATCCGGGACGGCTTCTGGCTACACCTTC. V and J are TRBV28 and TRBJ1-2; D might be TRBD1 (5 bases). V lost 1 base and J lost 7, with 13 bases in between. The CDR3 is made up of 14 amino acids. Germline values: CDR1 MDHEN, CDR2 SYDVKM.